This T cell receptor (beta chain) originates from a study of blood T cell repertoires in COVID-19. Overall study: Spain, Italy and the United States supplied samples that represented acute and convalescent COVID-19.

Participants' reported clinical history set cohort assignment. The recovered donors of Cohort 3 showed two negative PCRs, clearance, or symptom resolution. Repertoires were generated with immunoSEQ multiplex PCR, while TCRdb's copy carries only in-frame clones and drops some. The table has just under 250,000 clones, around nine tenths seen once; the top ten hold around 4%. Losses at the gene ends were 1 base for V and 1 base for J; bases not matched to a gene: 0. The germline V gene has CDR1 SGDLS and CDR2 YYNGEE. The CDR3 spans 15 residues. This TCR was recovered from a woman under 40 who had recovered from COVID-19. This rearrangement joins TRBV9 to TRBJ2-1; 9 bases map to TRBD2. The sequencing input was PBMCs or T cells enriched from blood (not recorded which). The CDR3 region is CASSVSGGSYNEQFF. CDR3 nucleotides: TGTGCCAGCAGCGTAAGCGGGGGGTCCTACAATGAGCAGTTCTTC.